This T cell receptor beta chain was found in a study of blood T cell repertoires in COVID-19. Across the whole study: Whether acute or convalescent, the COVID-19 samples came from the United States, Italy and Spain. PBMCs, B-cell-depleted T cells, or T cells were the source of the cDNA or gDNA that made up the material.

V was cut by 0 bases and J by 2 bases, with 15 bases left in between. The CDR3 is 17 residues long. Germline V lookup: CDR1 LGHNA, CDR2 YNFKEQ. Methods used by the authors: Reference gene primer amplification yielded estimated nucleated cell counts. Some clones are missing from TCRdb's copy, which holds only in-frame ones; the method was immunoSEQ multiplex PCR. Clone size and the V and J calls come from that table; the DNA yielded D and trimming. This sample carries fewer than 120,000 clones, about 88% of them seen once, and the ten largest clones take approximately 3.5%. The receptor comes from a woman in her 50s with acute or convalescent COVID-19. The chain combines TRBV4-2 with TRBJ2-3; maybe TRBD2 (7 bases). Material: peripheral blood. CDR3 coding DNA: TGTGCCAGCAGCCAAGATGGGGCGGGGGCCTACACAGATACGCAGTATTTT. Translated, it gives CASSQDGAGAYTDTQYF.